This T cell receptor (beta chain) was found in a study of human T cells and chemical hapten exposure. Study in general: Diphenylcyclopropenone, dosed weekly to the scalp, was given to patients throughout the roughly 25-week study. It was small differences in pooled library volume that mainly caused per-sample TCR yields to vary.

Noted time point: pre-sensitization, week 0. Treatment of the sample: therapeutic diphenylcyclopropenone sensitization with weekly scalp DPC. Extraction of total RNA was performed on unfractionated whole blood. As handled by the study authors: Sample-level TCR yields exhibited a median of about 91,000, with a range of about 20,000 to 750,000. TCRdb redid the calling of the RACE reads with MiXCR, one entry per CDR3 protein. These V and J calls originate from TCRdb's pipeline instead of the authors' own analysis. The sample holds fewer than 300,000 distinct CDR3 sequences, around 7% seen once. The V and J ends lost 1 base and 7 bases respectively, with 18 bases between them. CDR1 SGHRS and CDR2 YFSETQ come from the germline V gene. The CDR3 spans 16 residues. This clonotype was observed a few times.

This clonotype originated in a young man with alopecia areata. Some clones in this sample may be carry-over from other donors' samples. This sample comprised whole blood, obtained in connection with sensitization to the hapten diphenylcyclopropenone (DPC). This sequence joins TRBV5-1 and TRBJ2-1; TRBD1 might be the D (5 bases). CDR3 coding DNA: TGCGCCAGCAGCTTGAGTAGCCGTTCCCAGGGTAATGAGCAGTTCTTC. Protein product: CASSLSSRSQGNEQFF.